These 8 T cell receptor beta chains were all obtained from the same sample, sequenced in a study of cytotoxic CD8 clonotypes in ibrutinib-treated CLL. TCRdb keeps only in-frame clones here, not all; method: immunoSEQ multiplex PCR. The sample lists approximately 190,000 clones, more than 65% occurring once. Sequences were derived from PBMCs, sampled after 12 months of ibrutinib treatment. These receptors originate from a human donor with chronic lymphocytic leukemia.

V gene TRBV5-4 combines with J gene TRBJ2-3; weak D call: TRBD1 (6 bases). Deletions cut 5 bases from V and 2 bases from J, with 12 bases between. The CDR3 runs 14 residues. Germline values: CDR1 SGHNT, CDR2 YYREEE (reference sequence). CDR3 in amino acids: CASRPDRFTDTQYF. The DNA of the CDR3 is TGTGCCAGCAGACCTGACAGGTTCACAGATACGCAGTATTTT. The complete variable domain, with remaining parts taken from reference TRBV5-4 and TRBJ2-3, reads ETGVTQSPTHLIKTRGQQVTLRCSSQSGHNTVSWYQQALGQGPQFIFQYYREEENGRGNFPPRFSGLQFPNYSSELNVNALELDDSALYLCASRPDRFTDTQYFGPGTRLTVL.

This chain links TRBV28 with TRBJ1-1; no firm D call. CDR3 length equals 11 residues. The germline gives CDR1 MDHEN, CDR2 SYDVKM. V lost 6 bases to trimming and J lost 7 bases, with 9 bases between them. CDR3 DNA: TGTGCCAGCAGCGCAAACTTTGAAGCTTTCTTT. It specifies CASSANFEAFF. Based on the CDR3 plus reference TRBV28 and TRBJ1-1, the full variable domain is DVKVTQSSRYLVKRTGEKVFLECVQDMDHENMFWYRQDPGLGLRLIYFSYDVKMKEKGDIPEGYSVSREKKERFSLILESASTNQTSMYLCASSANFEAFFGQGTRLTVV.

Remarks on this clone: This sample also contains other DNA sequences that code for the same CDR3. The rearrangement links TRBV10-3 to TRBJ2-3; D uncertain. V lost 8 bases to trimming and J lost 0 bases, with 6 bases between them. This CDR3 is built from 12 residues. CDR1 and CDR2 (germline): ENHRY, SYGVKD. The CDR3 loop is CAISVSTDTQYF. Here the CDR3 DNA reads TGTGCCATCTCTGTTAGCACAGATACGCAGTATTTT.

The V and J genes are TRBV6-5 and TRBJ2-4; tentatively, D is TRBD1 or TRBD2 (5 bases each). The CDR3 totals 16 residues. CDR1 is MNHEY and CDR2 is SVGAGI in the germline V gene. V was cut by 4 bases and J by 2 bases, with 15 bases left in between. CDR3 region: CASSLSPRETKNIQYF. In DNA form, the CDR3 reads TGTGCCAGCAGTTTAAGCCCCAGGGAGACCAAAAACATTCAGTACTTC.

J is TRBJ1-2 and V is TRBV7-9; no definite D call. The V and J ends lost 1 base and 2 bases respectively, with 11 bases between them. The CDR3 length is 15 residues. Germline values: CDR1 SEHNR, CDR2 FQNEAQ (reference sequence). CDR3 loop: CASSLGKGGNYGYTF. The CDR3 DNA reads as TGTGCCAGCAGCTTAGGGAAGGGCGGGAACTATGGCTACACCTTC.

This clone occurred once. V and J are TRBV6-5 and TRBJ1-3; D is ambiguous. Trimming cost V 5 bases and J 4 bases, with 15 bases left between them. CDR1 is MNHEY, CDR2 SVGAGI, per germline. The CDR3 loop spans 15 amino acids. The CDR3 DNA follows: TGTGCCAGCAGTATAGGGTTTGGTAGCGGAAACACCATATATTTT. This codes for CASSIGFGSGNTIYF.

This sequence joins TRBV19 and TRBJ1-5; D is unclear. This CDR3 is 14 amino acids long. Germline V gives CDR1 LNHDA, CDR2 SQIVND (reference sequence). V lost 5 bases and J 2 bases, leaving 10 bases between the germline ends. CDR3 residues: CASSWQAGNQPQHF. CDR3 DNA: TGTGCCAGTAGTTGGCAGGCGGGCAATCAGCCCCAGCATTTT.

There are a few counts of this clone. V gene TRBV5-8 combines with J gene TRBJ2-5; D call uncertain. This CDR3 has 13 residues. Germline values: CDR1 SGHTS, CDR2 YDEGEE. V lost 6 bases and J lost 2, with 11 bases in between. In nucleotides, the CDR3 is TGTGCCAGCACCGTTACAGTACAAGAGACCCAGTACTTC. Translation gives CASTVTVQETQYF. Supplemented by reference TRBV5-8 and TRBJ2-5, the full variable domain reads EAGVTQSPTHLIKTRGQQATLRCSPISGHTSVYWYQQALGLGLQFLLWYDEGEERNRGNFPPRFSGRQFPNYSSELNVNALELEDSALYLCASTVTVQETQYFGPGTRLLVL.